The present T cell receptor (beta chain) was sequenced within a study of T cell repertoires in cytomegalovirus infection. For the study at large: Matching HLA type, along with CMV infection, was indicated by public TCR beta signatures.

Each CDR3 protein is one row after TCRdb ran MiXCR on the reads. This table has fewer than 950,000 distinct CDR3 sequences, around a third appearing once. Concerning this clonotype itself: What it binds is not known.

The input for sequencing was cultured CD8+ T cells from PBMCs, taken from culture after CMV antigen stimulation. The TCR sequence derives from a human donor in good health (CMV status not recorded). Some clones in this sample may be carry-over from other donors' samples.

The chain's CDR3 is CASSYSVPNYGYTF. CDR3 nucleotides: TGTGCCAGCAGTTACAGTGTCCCTAACTATGGCTACACCTTC. This rearrangement joins TRBV2 to TRBJ1-2; D call uncertain. Looked up from germline, CDR1 is SNHLY and CDR2 is FYNNEI. Trimming removed 5 bases at V and 0 bases at J, with 10 bases between. The CDR3 is made up of 14 amino acids.